This entry lists 20 T cell receptor beta chains sequenced from one sample in a study of blood T cell repertoires in COVID-19 (dated by TCRdb to about 2020). The library was built by means of the immunoSEQ multiplex PCR assay. The immuneACCESS repertoire file appears here via TCRdb, limited to in-frame rearrangements. These files lack a portion of the clones; in checked studies, under half of the deficit traces to unresolved V genes, and the cause of the others is not known. Recorded for this sample are around 390,000 clones; 80% to 90% of them occurred a single time. Of the sample, about 10% is held by the ten largest clones. Material: PBMCs or T cells enriched from blood (not recorded which). The receptors derive from a woman between 45 and 60 years old who had recovered from COVID-19.

The CDR3 coding sequence is TGTGCCAGCAGCTTGGCAGGGACTGGAAACACCATATATTTT. Its translation is CASSLAGTGNTIYF. The genes are TRBV5-6 and TRBJ1-3; weak D call: TRBD1 (5 bases). This CDR3 comprises 14 residues. Trimming removed 0 bases at V and 2 bases at J, with 6 bases between. CDR1 SGHDT and CDR2 YYEEEE come from the germline V gene. Full variable domain (remainder filled in from reference TRBV5-6 and TRBJ1-3): DAGVTQSPTHLIKTRGQQVTLRCSPKSGHDTVSWYQQALGQGPQFIFQYYEEEERQRGNFPDRFSGHQFPNYSSELNVNALLLGDSALYLCASSLAGTGNTIYFGEGSWLTVV.

The chain combines TRBV5-6 with TRBJ1-2; D not certain. CDR3 length: 15 amino acids. The ends were cut back, 0 bases at V and 4 bases at J, with 13 bases in the middle. The germline gives CDR1 SGHDT, CDR2 YYEEEE. The CDR3, as DNA: TGTGCCAGCAGCTTGGAGAGGGCGCCTCGCTATGGCTACACCTTC. It specifies CASSLERAPRYGYTF.

V is TRBV7-9 and J is TRBJ2-5; possible D gene TRBD1, 6 bases. This CDR3 has 12 residues. Germline lookup yields CDR1 SEHNR and CDR2 FQNEAQ (reference sequence). Trimming removed 8 bases at V and 7 bases at J, with 14 bases between. In nucleotides, the CDR3 is TGTGCCAGCTCCCAGGGGCAGGGGACCCAGTACTTC. Translated: CASSQGQGTQYF.

The V call is TRBV7-2, the J call TRBJ2-7; 7 nucleotides agree with TRBD2. Germline V gene data show CDR1 as SGHTA and CDR2 as FQGNSA. The J segment lost 7 bases and the V segment lost 7 bases, leaving 16 bases of the junction unmatched. The CDR3 totals 15 residues. The CDR3 region is CASTNWDGGYGEQYF. CDR3 in DNA: TGTGCCAGCACAAACTGGGACGGGGGGTATGGAGAGCAGTACTTC.

The V and J genes are TRBV5-5 and TRBJ1-5; 7 bases agree with TRBD1. The CDR3 runs 15 residues. With 1 base clipped from V and 4 bases from J, the junction kept 5 bases outside the gene matches. The germline V gene has CDR1 SGHKS and CDR2 YYEKEE (reference sequence). CDR3 nucleotides: TGTGCCAGCAGCTTGAACTCGGGACAGAATCAGCCCCAGCATTTT. It encodes CASSLNSGQNQPQHF.

V usage is TRBV2 and J usage is TRBJ2-1, with D hard to call. Germline CDR1 is SNHLY and CDR2 is FYNNEI. V lost 7 bases to trimming and J lost 7 bases, with 11 bases between them. The CDR3 loop spans 12 amino acids. CDR3 sequence (DNA): TGTGCCAGCACCGACTCGGGTAATGAGCAGTTCTTC. Its protein is CASTDSGNEQFF. Filled out from reference TRBV2 and TRBJ2-1, the complete variable domain reads EPEVTQTPSHQVTQMGQEVILRCVPISNHLYFYWYRQILGQKVEFLVSFYNNEISEKSEIFDDQFSVERPDGSNFTLKIRSTKLEDSAMYFCASTDSGNEQFFGPGTRLTVL.

The J gene is TRBJ2-3, the V gene TRBV5-1; 7 nucleotides agree with TRBD2. Germline V gene lookup returns CDR1 SGHRS and CDR2 YFSETQ. Losses at the gene ends were 4 bases for V and 2 bases for J; bases not matched to a gene: 10. The CDR3 spans 16 residues. The CDR3 region is CASSLGTTRDTDTQYF. The CDR3 nucleotides read TGCGCCAGCAGCCTCGGGACTACTCGAGACACAGATACGCAGTATTTT.

The count of this clone is one. This chain links TRBV10-2 with TRBJ1-1; perhaps TRBD1 as D (6 bases). CDR1 and CDR2 (germline): WSHSY, SAAADI. The CDR3 spans 14 residues. Trimming removed 9 bases from V and 5 bases from J, with 19 bases in between. The CDR3 protein is CASTLAGGKTEAFF. CDR3 nucleotides: TGCGCCAGTACCTTAGCGGGGGGCAAAACTGAAGCTTTCTTT.

V is TRBV7-9 and J is TRBJ1-3, with 9 bases aligning to TRBD1. V lost 5 bases to trimming and J lost 0 bases; unmatched junction nucleotides: 11. The CDR3 contains 18 residues. Per the germline V gene, CDR1 is SEHNR and CDR2 is FQNEAQ (reference sequence). CDR3 in amino acids: CASSPTPGQGPSGNTIYF. CDR3 sequence (DNA): TGTGCCAGCAGCCCCACCCCGGGACAGGGACCCTCTGGAAACACCATATATTTT. The variable domain in full, completed from reference TRBV7-9 and TRBJ1-3, reads DTGVSQNPRHKITKRGQNVTFRCDPISEHNRLYWYRQTLGQGPEFLTYFQNEAQLEKSRLLSDRFSAERPKGSFSTLEIQRTEQGDSAMYLCASSPTPGQGPSGNTIYFGEGSWLTVV.

The gene calls are TRBV5-1 and TRBJ1-1; D is uncertain. The CDR3 is 15 residues long. Trimming pared 4 bases from V and 1 base from J, leaving 14 bases between. Per the germline V gene, CDR1 is SGHRS and CDR2 is YFSETQ. The CDR3 DNA sequence: TGCGCCAGCAGCCCGGCCCCTCGACAGAACACTGAAGCTTTCTTT. Its translation is CASSPAPRQNTEAFF.

The V and J genes are TRBV6-2 or TRBV6-3 and TRBJ1-5; 10 bases are a match to TRBD1. V dropped 2 bases and J dropped 6; count of bases not matched to a gene: 7. The germline V gene has CDR1 MNHEY and CDR2 SVGEGT. The CDR3 has 16 residues. The CDR3 is CASSYGTGARGQPQHF. The DNA of the CDR3 is TGTGCCAGCAGTTACGGGACAGGGGCGCGGGGTCAGCCCCAGCATTTT.

This chain connects TRBV10-3 to TRBJ2-3, with D possibly matching TRBD2 (6 bases). The V and J ends lost 6 bases and 0 bases respectively, with 7 bases between them. Germline-derived CDR1 and CDR2 are ENHRY and SYGVKD. This CDR3 is 13 amino acids long. CDR3: CAIRGGSTDTQYF. Here the CDR3 DNA reads TGTGCCATCAGGGGGGGAAGCACAGATACGCAGTATTTT.

The chain recombines TRBV7-9 with TRBJ1-5; perhaps TRBD1 as D (6 bases). The V gene's germline CDR1 is SEHNR and CDR2 FQNEAQ (reference sequence). Trimming removed 5 bases at V and 0 bases at J, with 11 bases between. The CDR3 consists of 15 residues. In DNA form, the CDR3 reads TGTGCCAGCAGCCGACAAGGGGGTAGCAATCAGCCCCAGCATTTT. This sequence encodes CASSRQGGSNQPQHF.

This chain connects TRBV20-1 to TRBJ2-5; D call uncertain. The germline V gene encodes CDR1 DFQATT and CDR2 SNEGSKA (reference sequence). CDR3 length: 11 residues. V gave up 5 bases and J gave up 5 bases, with 9 bases separating them. CDR3 sequence: CSAPRMETQYF. As DNA, the CDR3 is TGCAGTGCTCCGCGGATGGAGACCCAGTACTTC.

The chain employs TRBV28 and TRBJ1-6; D is uncertain. The CDR3 sequence is 16 residues long. Trimming pared 5 bases from V and 3 bases from J, leaving 14 bases between. Germline V gene lookup returns CDR1 MDHEN and CDR2 SYDVKM. CDR3 DNA sequence: TGTGCCAGCAGTCTACGTACGAGACTCTATAATTCACCCCTCCACTTT. The encoded protein is CASSLRTRLYNSPLHF.

The chain has TRBV30 and TRBJ1-1; the D gene is possibly TRBD1 (6 bases). The CDR3 runs 17 residues. Germline assignment: CDR1 GTSNPN and CDR2 SVGIG (reference sequence). V lost 1 base and J 3 bases, leaving 21 bases between the germline ends. CDR3 in amino acids: CAWSGTRDTPLDTEAFF. The CDR3 nucleotides are TGTGCCTGGAGTGGGACCCGGGACACTCCTCTGGACACTGAAGCTTTCTTT. The full variable domain, in which reference TRBV30 and TRBJ1-1 provide the parts outside the CDR3, is SQTIHQWPATLVQPVGSPLSLECTVEGTSNPNLYWYRQAAGRGLQLLFYSVGIGQISSEVPQNLSASRPQDRQFILSSKKLLLSDSGFYLCAWSGTRDTPLDTEAFFGQGTRLTVV.

This clone was counted once. This rearrangement joins TRBV4-3 to TRBJ1-5; D unresolved. V was trimmed by 2 bases and J by 9 bases, leaving 14 bases between them. Germline V lookup: CDR1 LGHNA, CDR2 YSLEER. There are 14 residues in the CDR3. The CDR3 bases are TGCGCCAGCAGCCAAAAGCGAACGGGAGGGCCCCAGCATTTT. Translating it yields CASSQKRTGGPQHF.

This sequence joins TRBV7-2 and TRBJ2-7, with D unclear. CDR1 is SGHTA and CDR2 is FQGNSA in the germline V gene. CDR3 length equals 15 residues. The ends were cut back, 5 bases at V and 1 base at J, with 15 bases in the middle. CDR3 sequence (DNA): TGTGCCAGCAGCCACCCGCCCGAGGATTCCTACGAGCAGTACTTC. Translated: CASSHPPEDSYEQYF.

The chain uses TRBV3-1 (or the pseudogene TRBV3-2) and TRBJ1-1; D is ambiguous. Trimming removed 3 bases at V and 10 bases at J, with 18 bases between. The length of the CDR3 is 14 residues. Germline V lookup: CDR1 LGHDT, CDR2 YNNKEL (reference sequence). This CDR3 is CASSQASTRSAAFF. The CDR3 DNA reads as TGTGCCAGCAGCCAGGCCAGCACCAGGTCCGCAGCTTTCTTT.

The chain links TRBV7-2 to TRBJ2-3; 11 bases are shared with TRBD2. There are 14 residues in the CDR3. The germline V gene has CDR1 SGHTA and CDR2 FQGNSA. V lost 4 bases, J lost 4 bases, and 1 base stayed unmatched. CDR3: CASSSSGGPDTQYF. DNA for the CDR3: TGTGCCAGCAGCTCTAGCGGGGGGCCAGATACGCAGTATTTT.